Listed here are 6 T cell receptor beta chains from one sample, sequenced in a study of shared clonotypes between healthy human individuals (dated by TCRdb to about 2020). Libraries were made using the immunoSEQ multiplex PCR assay. TCRdb limited this immuneACCESS table to in-frame rearrangements with V and J called. A share of clones is missing; checked studies link under half to unresolved V genes, and the rest is unexplained. The sample contains 700,000 to 950,000 clones, 95% to 97% of them found a single time. Together, the top ten hold over 0.2% of the sample. For the CD8 naive samples, CD45RO-negative cells were positively selected for CCR7, yielding a CD45RA+CCR7+ population from which TemRA cells were excluded. Material for sequencing was naive CD8+ T cells sorted from blood. The cell subset or site label here, explained by the study, means: CD45RA+CCR7+. Receptors were obtained from a man aged 30 to 39 in good health.

The V gene is TRBV5-6, the J gene TRBJ2-1; a possible D gene is TRBD1 (6 bases). V was cut by 4 bases and J by 8 bases, with 16 bases left in between. The CDR3 has 14 residues. CDR1 is SGHDT and CDR2 is YYEEEE in the germline V gene. The CDR3 coding sequence is TGTGCCAGCAGCGAAACAGGGACCCGGGATGAGCAGTTCTTC. Translation gives CASSETGTRDEQFF.

Comments on this clone: The same CDR3 can be traced to other DNA sequences in this sample. The chain is built from TRBV6-1 and TRBJ2-7, with 9 positions matching TRBD2. Germline V gene data show CDR1 as MNHNS and CDR2 as SASEGT. The CDR3 runs 15 residues. V was pared by 3 bases and J by 2 bases, with 5 bases of the junction left unmatched. The CDR3 loop reads CASSEGPSGTYEQYF. The CDR3 DNA is TGTGCCAGCAGTGAGGGGCCTAGCGGGACCTACGAGCAGTACTTC.

The chain recombines TRBV7-9 with TRBJ1-3, with D unresolved. Germline lookup yields CDR1 SEHNR and CDR2 FQNEAQ (reference sequence). CDR3 length: 17 residues. Trimming pared 2 bases from V and 7 bases from J, leaving 21 bases between. The DNA of the CDR3 is TGTGCCAGCAGCTTATTAGGTGGAGTAACAAGGGCGAACACCATATATTTT. This sequence encodes CASSLLGGVTRANTIYF.

This clone has only one observation. V is TRBV11-3 and J is TRBJ2-2; D is possibly TRBD1 (6 bases). Germline CDR1 SGHNT, CDR2 YENEEA. The CDR3 length is 16 residues. V was shortened by 4 bases and J by 0 bases, with 12 bases between the two germline ends. For the CDR3, the DNA is TGTGCCAGCAGCTCCAGGACAGCTCCGAACACCGGGGAGCTGTTTTTT. Residues: CASSSRTAPNTGELFF. Full variable domain (missing parts from reference TRBV11-3 and TRBJ2-2): EAGVVQSPRYKIIEKKQPVAFWCNPISGHNTLYWYLQNLGQGPELLIRYENEEAVDDSQLPKDRFSAERLKGVDSTLKIQPAELGDSAVYLCASSSRTAPNTGELFFGEGSRLTVL.

This rearrangement joins TRBV29-1 to TRBJ2-5, with D perhaps TRBD2 (5 bases). With 6 bases removed from V and 3 bases from J, the gap between germline ends came to 8 bases. This CDR3 spans 11 amino acids. Germline values: CDR1 SQVTM, CDR2 ANQGSEA. CDR3: CSVTGEETQYF. The CDR3 nucleotides read TGCAGCGTGACCGGGGAAGAGACCCAGTACTTC.

This clone was counted a single time. The chain joins TRBV7-8 to TRBJ2-1, with D perhaps assigned TRBD1 or TRBD2 (5 bases each). Germline CDR1 is SGHVS and CDR2 is FQNEAQ. V was cut by 1 base and J by 5 bases, with 18 bases left in between. The CDR3 length is 17 residues. The chain's CDR3 is CASSLVGSEWGHNEQFF. For the CDR3, the DNA is TGTGCCAGCAGCTTAGTGGGGTCGGAATGGGGACACAATGAGCAGTTCTTC.